Each of the 27 T cell receptor beta chains below was sequenced from the same sample in a study of blood T cell repertoires in COVID-19. Repertoires were generated with immunoSEQ multiplex PCR, while TCRdb's copy carries only in-frame clones and drops some. The sample holds about 410,000 clones, just over 85% seen once. Material: peripheral blood. These receptors came from a woman in her 30s with active or convalescent COVID-19.

This clone is a singleton in its sample. The rearrangement links TRBV6-5 to TRBJ1-5; a weak D match, TRBD1 (5 bases). V was cut by 5 bases and J by 3 bases, with 11 bases left in between. Germline V lookup: CDR1 MNHEY, CDR2 SVGAGI. The CDR3 sequence is 14 residues long. The CDR3 is CASSRQGYNQPQHF. The CDR3 region has the DNA TGTGCCAGCAGTCGGCAGGGTTACAATCAGCCCCAGCATTTT.

This chain connects TRBV3-1 (or the pseudogene TRBV3-2) to TRBJ2-1, with D maybe TRBD1 (5 bases). Germline assignment: CDR1 LGHDT and CDR2 YNNKEL (reference sequence). V was shortened by 1 base and J by 9 bases, with 7 bases between the two germline ends. The CDR3 is 12 amino acids. CDR3 amino acids: CASSQVRGEQFF. The CDR3 DNA follows: TGTGCCAGCAGCCAAGTAAGGGGTGAGCAGTTCTTC.

The chain links TRBV5-4 to TRBJ2-1; 8 nucleotides agree with TRBD2. With V trimmed by 0 bases and J by 6 bases, 5 bases remained unmatched. In germline, CDR1 is SGHNT, CDR2 YYREEE (reference sequence). CDR3 size: 15 residues. CDR3 DNA: TGTGCCAGCAGCTTGGTACGGGGGGGCCGCAATGAGCAGTTCTTC. This codes for CASSLVRGGRNEQFF. The variable domain in full, completed from reference TRBV5-4 and TRBJ2-1, reads ETGVTQSPTHLIKTRGQQVTLRCSSQSGHNTVSWYQQALGQGPQFIFQYYREEENGRGNFPPRFSGLQFPNYSSELNVNALELDDSALYLCASSLVRGGRNEQFFGPGTRLTVL.

The J gene is TRBJ2-5, the V gene TRBV5-6; TRBD2 agrees at 10 bases. CDR1 and CDR2 from the germline V gene are SGHDT and YYEEEE. J was trimmed by 7 bases and V by 3 bases; bases with no gene match: 18. CDR3 size: 18 residues. CDR3 nucleotides: TGTGCCAGCAGCTACGGCTTAGCTAGCGGGGGCCTGGGTGGGACCCAGTACTTC. This codes for CASSYGLASGGLGGTQYF.

The J gene is TRBJ1-1, the V gene TRBV6-5; D unclear. The length of the CDR3 is 13 residues. Between the trimmed V and J ends, which lost 5 bases and 4 bases, there was a span of 11 bases. The V gene's germline CDR1 is MNHEY and CDR2 SVGAGI. In DNA form, the CDR3 reads TGTGCCAGCAGTCGAGCCCCATCCACTGAAGCTTTCTTT. This sequence encodes CASSRAPSTEAFF.

This clone was seen a handful of times. This sequence joins TRBV6-6 and TRBJ2-3; 8 nucleotides align to TRBD2. This CDR3 contains 16 residues. With 6 bases clipped from V and 1 base from J, the junction kept 9 bases outside the gene matches. Germline V gene data show CDR1 as MNHNY and CDR2 as SVGAGI (reference sequence). The CDR3 DNA sequence: TGTGCCAGCAGGGGACGGACGGGGGGGGGCACAGATACGCAGTATTTT. Encoded protein: CASRGRTGGGTDTQYF.

The chain recombines TRBV27 with TRBJ2-3, with D unresolved. Germline V gives CDR1 MNHEY, CDR2 SMNVEV (reference sequence). The CDR3 consists of 11 residues. The germline V and J ends were trimmed by 10 bases and 1 base, with 6 bases remaining between them. CDR3 loop: CATRGTDTQYF. CDR3 DNA sequence: TGTGCCACCCGGGGCACAGATACGCAGTATTTT.

Remarks on this clone: Different DNA sequences within this sample yield the same CDR3. The chain is built from TRBV5-1 and TRBJ1-6, with 7 bases that match TRBD1. The V segment lost 0 bases and the J segment 7 bases; nucleotides outside the gene matches: 4. The CDR3 is 15 amino acids. Germline-derived CDR1 and CDR2 are SGHRS and YFSETQ. CDR3 DNA: TGCGCCAGCAGCTTGGAGGGGGCAGGCAATTCACCCCTCCACTTT. Its translation: CASSLEGAGNSPLHF.

The CDR3 DNA follows: TGTGCCAGCAGCTTGATTGACTGGCAGAAGAACACTGAAGCTTTCTTT. It encodes CASSLIDWQKNTEAFF. This sequence joins TRBV5-5 and TRBJ1-1; D unresolved. CDR3 length: 16 amino acids. Germline V gene data show CDR1 as SGHKS and CDR2 as YYEKEE (reference sequence). The germline V and J ends were trimmed by 1 base and 1 base, with 14 bases remaining between them.

On this clone itself: At one end the junction does not follow the germline gene, possibly because of a read error. The genes are TRBV4-1 and TRBJ1-6; possible D gene TRBD1, 5 bases. The V gene's germline CDR1 is MGHRA and CDR2 YSYEKL. This CDR3 is 15 amino acids long. The CDR3 loop is CASNQRQTENSPLHF. In nucleotides, the CDR3 is TGCGCCAGCAACCAAAGGCAGACAGAAAATTCACCCCTCCACTTT.

This chain uses TRBV7-9 with TRBJ2-7; TRBD1 might be the D (5 bases). This CDR3 is built from 13 residues. Trimming removed 0 bases at V and 7 bases at J, with 10 bases between. The germline V gene encodes CDR1 SEHNR and CDR2 FQNEAQ (reference sequence). The CDR3 sequence: CASSLAGAREQYF. The CDR3 DNA sequence: TGTGCCAGCAGCTTAGCAGGGGCGAGGGAGCAGTACTTC.

This chain links TRBV2 with TRBJ2-1, with 11 bases fitting TRBD2. Per the germline V gene, CDR1 is SNHLY and CDR2 is FYNNEI. The CDR3 sequence is 17 residues long. The trim removed 2 bases at V and 3 bases at J, leaving 6 bases unmatched. The CDR3 region has the DNA TGTGCCAGCAGTGAAAAGGTACTAGCGGGAGTCTACAATGAGCAGTTCTTC. Its translation: CASSEKVLAGVYNEQFF.

V is TRBV6-1 and J is TRBJ2-1, with TRBD1 matching 11 bases. V was clipped by 0 bases and J by 6 bases; unmatched bases: 7. The CDR3 is made up of 17 amino acids. Germline V gene sequence: CDR1 MNHNS, CDR2 SASEGT. For the CDR3, the DNA is TGTGCCAGCAGTGAAGCGAGTAGGGGGACAGGGGGCAATGAGCAGTTCTTC. Translated: CASSEASRGTGGNEQFF.

The rearrangement joins TRBV19 to TRBJ1-4; D unresolved. Trimming took off 3 bases at V and 4 bases at J, with 9 bases between the two ends. The CDR3 length is 14 residues. Germline loops: CDR1 LNHDA, CDR2 SQIVND (reference sequence). CDR3 in amino acids: CASSMAGINEKLFF. The CDR3 nucleotides are TGTGCCAGTAGTATGGCAGGAATTAATGAAAAACTGTTTTTT.

The genes are TRBV7-2 and TRBJ1-2, with 8 nucleotides matching TRBD1. This CDR3 has 16 amino acids. Trimming at V came to 3 bases and at J to 4 bases, leaving 10 bases not matched to a gene. CDR1 SGHTA and CDR2 FQGNSA come from the germline V gene. Written as DNA, the CDR3 is TGTGCCAGCAGCTTTTCAGGGGGCGATCTCTCCTATGGCTACACCTTC. Protein: CASSFSGGDLSYGYTF.

The V gene is TRBV5-4, the J gene TRBJ1-2; D may be TRBD1 (5 bases). Trimming cost V 4 bases and J 0 bases, with 13 bases left between them. Looked up from germline, CDR1 is SGHNT and CDR2 is YYREEE (reference sequence). This CDR3 contains 15 residues. The DNA of the CDR3 is TGTGCCAGCAGCCTCCCGGGGGGGTCTAACTATGGCTACACCTTC. Its translation is CASSLPGGSNYGYTF.

The V and J genes are TRBV11-2 and TRBJ2-3, with 10 positions matching TRBD2. Germline trimming cut 2 bases from V and 0 bases from J; bases unmatched to any gene: 2. Germline-derived CDR1 and CDR2 are SGHAT and FQNNGV. The CDR3 loop spans 16 amino acids. The CDR3 DNA is TGTGCCAGCAGCTTATGGACTAGCGGAAGCACAGATACGCAGTATTTT. Translating gives CASSLWTSGSTDTQYF.

The V and J genes are TRBV9 and TRBJ1-5, with D possibly TRBD1 on 5 matching bases. The CDR3 is made up of 14 amino acids. V was clipped by 3 bases and J by 0 bases, with 7 bases between them. The germline CDR1 and CDR2 sequences are SGDLS and YYNGEE. Here the CDR3 reads CASSGDYSNQPQHF. The DNA for the CDR3 is TGTGCCAGCAGCGGGGACTATAGCAATCAGCCCCAGCATTTT.

This clone was detected only once. The chain is built from TRBV18 and TRBJ2-5, with 8 nucleotides matching TRBD1. Germline V gene data show CDR1 as KGHSH and CDR2 as LQKENI. V lost 6 bases, J lost 3 bases, and 6 bases stayed unmatched. The CDR3 consists of 14 residues. The CDR3 DNA reads as TGTGCCAGCTCTCTTACAGGGGGAAAAGAGACCCAGTACTTC. Encoded protein: CASSLTGGKETQYF.

The chain has TRBV27 and TRBJ1-2; TRBD1 might be the D (6 bases). The CDR3 runs 13 residues. V was trimmed by 6 bases and J by 6 bases, leaving 14 bases between them. CDR1 is MNHEY, CDR2 SMNVEV, per germline (reference sequence). Here the CDR3 reads CASRSSGDHGYTF. DNA for the CDR3: TGTGCCAGCAGATCTTCAGGGGATCATGGCTACACCTTC.

The chain employs TRBV4-1 and TRBJ1-1; 8 bases align to TRBD1. J lost 0 bases, V lost 3 bases, and 3 bases had no gene match. Germline V gives CDR1 MGHRA, CDR2 YSYEKL. The CDR3 is made up of 15 amino acids. CDR3 protein: CASSQTTGVNTEAFF. In DNA, the CDR3 is TGCGCCAGCAGCCAGACGACAGGGGTGAACACTGAAGCTTTCTTT.

The genes are TRBV19 and TRBJ1-1, with 7 positions matching TRBD1. Germline CDR1 is LNHDA and CDR2 is SQIVND (reference sequence). The CDR3 has 14 residues. V shed 9 bases, J shed 3 bases, and the junction held 10 bases outside the gene matches. This CDR3 is CASVARQGDTEAFF. CDR3 nucleotides: TGTGCCAGCGTAGCTCGACAGGGAGACACTGAAGCTTTCTTT.

The rearrangement links TRBV30 to TRBJ1-2, with 7 bases lining up with TRBD1. From germline, CDR1 is GTSNPN and CDR2 SVGIG (reference sequence). This CDR3 has 14 residues. V dropped 3 bases and J dropped 4; count of bases not matched to a gene: 8. This CDR3 is CAWRVSGGVYGYTF. The CDR3 nucleotides are TGTGCCTGGAGGGTGTCAGGGGGAGTCTATGGCTACACCTTC.

The gene calls are TRBV6-1 and TRBJ2-6, with D unclear. V lost 4 bases and J lost 0, with 10 bases in between. CDR1 is MNHNS and CDR2 is SASEGT in the germline V gene. The CDR3 runs 16 residues. In nucleotides, the CDR3 is TGTGCCAGCAGTGGCCCAGGTACCTCTGGGGCCAACGTCCTGACTTTC. Translation: CASSGPGTSGANVLTF.

The rearrangement links TRBV10-3 to TRBJ1-4; no definite D call. The CDR3 is 14 residues long. Germline CDR1 reads ENHRY; CDR2 reads SYGVKD. The V gene lost 6 bases and the J gene lost 2 bases, with 10 bases spanning the gap. The CDR3 loop reads CAISEEPTNEKLFF. CDR3 DNA sequence: TGTGCCATCAGCGAGGAGCCTACTAATGAAAAACTGTTTTTT.

CDR3 sequence reads: CASSPSRNRLAGTDTQYF. The CDR3 DNA reads as TGTGCCAGCAGCCCCTCCCGTAACCGACTAGCGGGCACAGATACGCAGTATTTT. The gene calls are TRBV13 and TRBJ2-3, with 9 bases fitting TRBD2. CDR3 length equals 18 residues. CDR1 and CDR2 (germline): PRHDT, FYEKMQ (reference sequence). V lost 5 bases, J lost 1 base, and 13 bases stayed unmatched. The whole variable domain, remainder taken from reference TRBV13 and TRBJ2-3, is AAGVIQSPRHLIKEKRETATLKCYPIPRHDTVYWYQQGPGQDPQFLISFYEKMQSDKGSIPDRFSAQQFSDYHSELNMSSLELGDSALYFCASSPSRNRLAGTDTQYFGPGTRLTVL.

The V gene is TRBV11-2, the J gene TRBJ2-7; the match to TRBD2 covers 9 bases. CDR3 length: 15 amino acids. The J segment lost 9 bases and the V segment lost 3 bases, leaving 12 bases of the junction unmatched. The V gene's germline CDR1 is SGHAT and CDR2 FQNNGV. CDR3 sequence reads: CASSFAGGRREVQYF. In DNA, the CDR3 is TGTGCCAGCAGCTTTGCGGGAGGGCGCAGGGAAGTGCAGTACTTC.